The 14 T cell receptor beta chains below were found in one sample sequenced in a study of vaccination and CD4 T cells after COVID-19. No antigen has been identified for these receptors. Sample treatment: roughly ten-day PBMC culture with coronavirus spike peptide pools or control peptides (ViraFEST assay). Sequence data for DNA of cultured CD4+ T cells were generated by the Oncomine TCR Beta short-read assay. TCRdb fed the PCR reads into MiXCR, producing one record per CDR3 protein. The sample carries around 20,000 distinct CDR3 sequences, 35% to 40% recorded once. The sample in question was CD4+ T cells from blood, cultured in vitro, obtained before SARS-CoV-2 vaccination. The source of these receptors is a human donor who received a COVID-19 vaccine.

This clonotype has more than one count but fewer than ten. V gene TRBV7-2 combines with J gene TRBJ2-3; D unclear. This CDR3 has 15 residues. Trimming took off 2 bases at V and 2 bases at J, with 11 bases between the two ends. Germline loops: CDR1 SGHTA, CDR2 FQGNSA. The CDR3 DNA follows: TGTGCCAGCAGCTTACCCGGAATTGACACAGATACGCAGTATTTT. Translating it yields CASSLPGIDTDTQYF.

This clonotype was seen a handful of times. The V and J genes are TRBV7-8 and TRBJ2-7; 7 bases align to TRBD1. This CDR3 has 13 residues. V gave up 1 base and J gave up 5 bases; unmatched junction bases: 2. Germline CDR1 reads SGHVS; CDR2 reads FQNEAQ. The CDR3 DNA reads as TGTGCCAGCAGCTTAGACAGGGGTAACGAGCAGTACTTC. This sequence encodes CASSLDRGNEQYF.

This clonotype was found a few times. J is TRBJ2-5 and V is TRBV6-1; a weak D match, TRBD1 (6 bases). This CDR3 spans 14 amino acids. Trimming shortened V by 6 bases and J by 3 bases, and 14 bases separated the two germline ends. Germline V CDR1 and CDR2: MNHNS, SASEGT. This chain's CDR3 is CASSQAGTKETQYF. CDR3 in DNA: TGTGCCAGCAGCCAAGCCGGGACAAAAGAGACCCAGTACTTC.

The chain carries TRBV6-5 and TRBJ2-6; TRBD1 or TRBD2 may be the D gene (6 bases each). The V end was cut by 2 bases, the J end by 2 bases, with 10 bases between. The germline CDR1 and CDR2 sequences are MNHEY and SVGAGI. This CDR3 is built from 16 residues. CDR3 bases: TGTGCCAGCAGTTACGAAGGGGGGACTGGGGCCAACGTCCTGACTTTC. This translates into CASSYEGGTGANVLTF.

The J gene is TRBJ1-1, the V gene TRBV5-1; no definite D call. The CDR3 is 15 residues long. In germline, CDR1 is SGHRS, CDR2 YFSETQ. V was trimmed by 4 bases and J by 1 base, leaving 14 bases between them. The CDR3 coding sequence is TGCGCCAGCAGCCCCGTAATCCGCTCGAACACTGAAGCTTTCTTT. This translates into CASSPVIRSNTEAFF.

This clonotype is medium-sized in the sample. This chain joins TRBV7-2 and TRBJ1-5; D might be TRBD1 (5 bases). Per germline, CDR1 SGHTA and CDR2 FQGNSA. CDR3 length: 14 residues. Trimming pared 1 base from V and 5 bases from J, leaving 9 bases between. The CDR3 DNA reads as TGTGCCAGCAGCTTAGGAGGGGTCGATCAGCCCCAGCATTTT. Translation gives CASSLGGVDQPQHF.

The rearrangement uses TRBV19 and TRBJ1-2, with 7 bases that match TRBD1. V lost 3 bases, J lost 4 bases, and 5 bases stayed unmatched. From germline, CDR1 is LNHDA and CDR2 SQIVND (reference sequence). The CDR3 is 14 amino acids. The CDR3 DNA follows: TGTGCCAGTAGTATCGGGACAGCCCTCTATGGCTACACCTTC. Encoded protein: CASSIGTALYGYTF.

The rearrangement joins TRBV7-8 to TRBJ2-3; D may correspond to TRBD1 or TRBD2 (5 bases each). The CDR3 has 17 amino acids. Trimming pared 1 base from V and 0 bases from J, leaving 14 bases between. CDR1 is SGHVS, CDR2 FQNEAQ, per germline. In DNA form, the CDR3 reads TGTGCCAGCAGCTTAGATCATCGGGGCAGGAGCACAGATACGCAGTATTTT. Protein: CASSLDHRGRSTDTQYF.

This clonotype was recorded a few times. This rearrangement joins TRBV5-1 to TRBJ1-1; D might be TRBD1 (5 bases). Trimming took 0 bases from V and 0 from J, leaving 12 bases between them. Germline CDR1 SGHRS, CDR2 YFSETQ. This CDR3 has 16 residues. CDR3 sequence reads: CASSLATGTLNTEAFF. The CDR3 DNA follows: TGCGCCAGCAGCTTGGCCACAGGCACTCTGAACACTGAAGCTTTCTTT.

V is TRBV19 and J is TRBJ2-1; a weak D match, TRBD1 (5 bases). Germline V gene sequence: CDR1 LNHDA, CDR2 SQIVND (reference sequence). This CDR3 region has 16 residues. The V end lost 1 base, the J end lost 2 bases, and 12 bases lay between the germline ends. Here the CDR3 DNA reads TGTGCCAGTAGTATAGCGGCGCGACAGCCCTACAATGAGCAGTTCTTC. It codes for CASSIAARQPYNEQFF.

This rearrangement joins TRBV4-2 to TRBJ2-3; D is ambiguous. V lost 0 bases and J lost 7, with 8 bases in between. The germline V gene has CDR1 LGHNA and CDR2 YNFKEQ. This CDR3 comprises 13 residues. CDR3 residues: CASSQDKGYTQYF. CDR3 sequence (DNA): TGTGCCAGCAGCCAAGATAAGGGTTATACGCAGTATTTT.

The chain has TRBV20-1 and TRBJ2-5; TRBD2 matches 14 bases. Germline CDR1 DFQATT, CDR2 SNEGSKA (reference sequence). With V trimmed by 5 bases and J by 2 bases, 10 bases remained unmatched. The CDR3 is 17 residues long. CDR3 bases: TGCAGTGCTTTGACTAGCGGGGGGGTATTAAGTCAAGAGACCCAGTACTTC. Protein: CSALTSGGVLSQETQYF.

This rearrangement joins TRBV30 to TRBJ2-7; 7 positions agree with TRBD1. V lost 1 base to trimming and J lost 3 bases; unmatched junction nucleotides: 9. In germline, CDR1 is GTSNPN, CDR2 SVGIG (reference sequence). CDR3 length: 15 residues. CDR3 bases: TGTGCCTGGAGTGACTCGTCGAGGGGGCACTACGAGCAGTACTTC. As protein: CAWSDSSRGHYEQYF.

The table lists this clonotype with a few counts. The chain recombines TRBV20-1 with TRBJ1-2, with unresolved D. This CDR3 spans 14 amino acids. Germline lookup yields CDR1 DFQATT and CDR2 SNEGSKA (reference sequence). The V end lost 4 bases, the J end lost 0 bases, and 12 bases lay between the germline ends. DNA for the CDR3: TGCAGTGCTAATGGAGGCAGCGCTAACTATGGCTACACCTTC. It encodes CSANGGSANYGYTF.